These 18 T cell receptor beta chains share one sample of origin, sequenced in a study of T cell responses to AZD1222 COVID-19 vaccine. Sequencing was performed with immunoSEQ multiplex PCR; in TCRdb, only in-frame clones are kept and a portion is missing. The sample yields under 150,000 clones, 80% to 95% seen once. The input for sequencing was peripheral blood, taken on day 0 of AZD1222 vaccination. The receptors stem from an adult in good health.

Here the CDR3 DNA reads TGTGCCAGCAGCTCAACCCCCGGGGGCAATTCACCCCTCCACTTT. It codes for CASSSTPGGNSPLHF. The V and J genes are TRBV9 and TRBJ1-6; weak D call: TRBD1 (6 bases). This CDR3 has 15 residues. With 4 bases removed from V and 7 bases from J, the gap between germline ends came to 15 bases. Per germline, CDR1 SGDLS and CDR2 YYNGEE.

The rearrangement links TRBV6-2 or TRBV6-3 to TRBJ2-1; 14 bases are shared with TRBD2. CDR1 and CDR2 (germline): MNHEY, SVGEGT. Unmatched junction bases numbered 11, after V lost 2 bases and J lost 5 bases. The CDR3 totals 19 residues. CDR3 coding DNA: TGTGCCAGCAGTTACGCTACCGGGACTAGCGGGAGCCGAGACAATGAGCAGTTCTTC. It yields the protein CASSYATGTSGSRDNEQFF.

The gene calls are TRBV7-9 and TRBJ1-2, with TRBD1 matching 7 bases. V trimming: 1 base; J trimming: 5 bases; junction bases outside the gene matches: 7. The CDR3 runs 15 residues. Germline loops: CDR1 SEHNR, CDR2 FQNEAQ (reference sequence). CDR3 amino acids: CASSLDLTGSYGYTF. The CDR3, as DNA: TGTGCCAGCAGCTTAGATCTGACAGGGAGTTATGGCTACACCTTC.

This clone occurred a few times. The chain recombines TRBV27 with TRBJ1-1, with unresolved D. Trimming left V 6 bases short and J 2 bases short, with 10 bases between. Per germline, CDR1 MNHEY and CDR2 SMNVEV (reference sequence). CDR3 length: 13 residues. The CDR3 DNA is TGTGCCAGCAGAAGGCAGATCAACACTGAAGCTTTCTTT. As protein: CASRRQINTEAFF.

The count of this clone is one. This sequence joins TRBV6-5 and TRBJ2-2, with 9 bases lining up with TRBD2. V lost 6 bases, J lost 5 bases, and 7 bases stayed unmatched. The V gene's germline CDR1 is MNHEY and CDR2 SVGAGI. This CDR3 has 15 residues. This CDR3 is CASREKLAGTGELFF. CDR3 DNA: TGTGCCAGCAGGGAGAAGCTAGCGGGAACCGGGGAGCTGTTTTTT.

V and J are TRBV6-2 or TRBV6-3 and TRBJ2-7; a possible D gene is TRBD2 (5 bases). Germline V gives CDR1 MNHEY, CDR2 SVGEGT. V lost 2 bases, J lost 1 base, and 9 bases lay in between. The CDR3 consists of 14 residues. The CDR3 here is CASSYRGASYEQYF. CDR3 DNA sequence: TGTGCCAGCAGTTACCGGGGAGCTTCCTACGAGCAGTACTTC.

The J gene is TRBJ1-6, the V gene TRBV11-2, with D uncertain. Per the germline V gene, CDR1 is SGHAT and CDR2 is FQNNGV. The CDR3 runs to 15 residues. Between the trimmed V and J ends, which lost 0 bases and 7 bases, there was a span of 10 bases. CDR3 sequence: CASSLETGFNSPLHF. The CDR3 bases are TGTGCCAGCAGCTTAGAAACGGGGTTCAATTCACCCCTCCACTTT.

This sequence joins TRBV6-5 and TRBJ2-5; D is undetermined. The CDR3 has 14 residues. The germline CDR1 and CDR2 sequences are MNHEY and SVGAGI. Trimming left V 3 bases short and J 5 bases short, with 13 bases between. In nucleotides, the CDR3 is TGTGCCAGCAGTTATTTGGTGGACGGCGAGACCCAGTACTTC. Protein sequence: CASSYLVDGETQYF.

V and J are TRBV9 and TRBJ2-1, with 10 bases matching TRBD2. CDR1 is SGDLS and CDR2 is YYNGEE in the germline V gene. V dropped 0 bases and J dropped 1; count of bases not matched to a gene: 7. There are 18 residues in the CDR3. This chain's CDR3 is CASSVASLAGVSYNEQFF. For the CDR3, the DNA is TGTGCCAGCAGCGTAGCATCTCTAGCGGGAGTTTCCTACAATGAGCAGTTCTTC.

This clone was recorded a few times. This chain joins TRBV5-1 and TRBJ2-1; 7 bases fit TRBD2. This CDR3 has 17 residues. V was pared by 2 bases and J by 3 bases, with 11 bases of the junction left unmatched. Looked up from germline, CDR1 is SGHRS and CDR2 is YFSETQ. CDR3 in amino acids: CASSFAGLSGVYNEQFF. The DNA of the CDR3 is TGCGCCAGCAGCTTCGCGGGACTATCTGGGGTCTACAATGAGCAGTTCTTC.

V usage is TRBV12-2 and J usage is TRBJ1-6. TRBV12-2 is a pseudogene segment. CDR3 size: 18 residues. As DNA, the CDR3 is TGTGCAAGTCGCCTTCCCGACCGGGGACGTAACTATAATTCACCCCTCCACTTT. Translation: CASRLPDRGRNYNSPLHF.

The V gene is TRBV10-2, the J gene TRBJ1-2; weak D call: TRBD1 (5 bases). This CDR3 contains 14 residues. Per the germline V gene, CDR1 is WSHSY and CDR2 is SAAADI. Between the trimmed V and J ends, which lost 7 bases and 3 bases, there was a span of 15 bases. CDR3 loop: CASTAGGTYYGYTF. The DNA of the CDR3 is TGCGCCAGCACCGCCGGGGGGACCTACTATGGCTACACCTTC.

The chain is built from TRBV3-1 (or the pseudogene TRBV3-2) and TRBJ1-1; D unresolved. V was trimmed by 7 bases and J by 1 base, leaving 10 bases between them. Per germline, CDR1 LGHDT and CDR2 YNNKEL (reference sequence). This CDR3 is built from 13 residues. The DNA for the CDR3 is TGTGCCAGCAACATTCCAGGGAACACTGAAGCTTTCTTT. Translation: CASNIPGNTEAFF.

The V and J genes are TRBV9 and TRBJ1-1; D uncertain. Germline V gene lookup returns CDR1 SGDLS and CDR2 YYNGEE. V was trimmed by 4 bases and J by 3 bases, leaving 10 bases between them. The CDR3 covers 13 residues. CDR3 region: CASSTHRDTEAFF. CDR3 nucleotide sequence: TGTGCCAGCAGCACGCACAGAGACACTGAAGCTTTCTTT.

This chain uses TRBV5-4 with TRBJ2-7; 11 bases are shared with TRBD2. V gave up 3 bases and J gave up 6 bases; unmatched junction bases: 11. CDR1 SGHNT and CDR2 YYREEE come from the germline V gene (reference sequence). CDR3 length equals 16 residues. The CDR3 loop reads CASSSPSSGRAGEQYF. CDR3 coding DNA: TGTGCCAGCAGCTCCCCCAGTAGCGGGAGGGCCGGCGAGCAGTACTTC.

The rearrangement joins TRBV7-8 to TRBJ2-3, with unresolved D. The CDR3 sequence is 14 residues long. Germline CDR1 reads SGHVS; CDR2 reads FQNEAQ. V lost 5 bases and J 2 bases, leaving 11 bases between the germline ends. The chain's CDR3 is CASSQGPFTDTQYF. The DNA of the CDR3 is TGTGCCAGCAGCCAAGGGCCGTTCACAGATACGCAGTATTTT.

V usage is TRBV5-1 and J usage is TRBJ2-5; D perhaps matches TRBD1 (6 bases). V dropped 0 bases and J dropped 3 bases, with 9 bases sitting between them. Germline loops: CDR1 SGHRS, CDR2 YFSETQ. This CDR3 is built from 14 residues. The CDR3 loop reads CASSLEGGKETQYF. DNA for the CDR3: TGCGCCAGCAGCTTGGAAGGGGGAAAAGAGACCCAGTACTTC.

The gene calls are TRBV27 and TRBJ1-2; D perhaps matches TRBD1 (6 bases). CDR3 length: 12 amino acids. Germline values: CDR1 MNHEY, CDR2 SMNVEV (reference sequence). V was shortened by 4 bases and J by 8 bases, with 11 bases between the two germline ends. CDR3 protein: CASSSLTGGYTF. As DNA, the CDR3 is TGTGCCAGCAGTTCCTTGACAGGCGGCTACACCTTC.